This T cell receptor beta chain was identified during a study of T cell responses to AZD1222 COVID-19 vaccine. CDR1 and CDR2 from the germline V gene are SQVTM and ANQGSEA. The CDR3 consists of 13 residues. Trimming took off 1 base at V and 4 bases at J, with 11 bases between the two ends. This clone has just one count. The assay was immunoSEQ multiplex PCR, and TCRdb's table has in-frame clones only and misses some. The sample lists about 140,000 clones, approximately 86% occurring once. The sequence was collected from an adult in good health. The chain has TRBV29-1 and TRBJ2-7; D remains unclear. The sample was peripheral blood, taken on day 0 of AZD1222 vaccination. This CDR3 reads CSVEVGGTYEQYF. As DNA, the CDR3 is TGCAGCGTTGAAGTAGGCGGCACATACGAGCAGTACTTC.